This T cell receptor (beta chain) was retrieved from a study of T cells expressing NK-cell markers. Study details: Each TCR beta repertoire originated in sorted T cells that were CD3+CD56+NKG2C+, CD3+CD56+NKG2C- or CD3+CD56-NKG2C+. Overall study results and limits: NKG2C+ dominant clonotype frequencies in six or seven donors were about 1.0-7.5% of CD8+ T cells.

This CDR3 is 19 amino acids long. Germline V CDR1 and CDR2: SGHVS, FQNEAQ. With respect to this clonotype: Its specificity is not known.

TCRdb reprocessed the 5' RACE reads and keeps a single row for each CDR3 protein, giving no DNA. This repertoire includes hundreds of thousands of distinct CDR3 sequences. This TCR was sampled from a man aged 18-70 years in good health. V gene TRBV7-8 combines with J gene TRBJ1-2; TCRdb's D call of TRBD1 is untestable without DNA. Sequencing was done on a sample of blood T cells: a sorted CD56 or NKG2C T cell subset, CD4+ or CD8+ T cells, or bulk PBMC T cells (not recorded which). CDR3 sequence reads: CASSLRFLGTGGRSEGYTF.